This TCR beta chain was captured by sequencing in a study of cytomegalovirus exposure and HLA in healthy donors. This CDR3 comprises 14 residues. The V end lost 5 bases, the J end lost 7 bases, and 13 bases lay between the germline ends. Germline CDR1 and CDR2: SGHRS and YFSETQ. To note about this clone: Its antigen is still unknown.

Only in-frame clones appear in the TCRdb table, and some are missing; sequencing was by immunoSEQ multiplex PCR. This table holds roughly 260,000 clones, nearly 90% found once. Regarding the study as a whole: It was about 180 TCR beta chains that were listed as cytomegalovirus-associated. In the roughly 120 validation repertoires, a later analysis found that first-cohort TCR clusters tended to co-occur.

The chain joins TRBV5-1 to TRBJ1-6; D possibly corresponds to TRBD1 (6 bases). Sequenced: PBMCs. This sequence originates from a young woman in good health and CMV-seronegative. The CDR3 nucleotides read TGCGCCAGCAGTAGGGACACGACAAATTCACCCCTCCACTTT. It is translated as CASSRDTTNSPLHF.